The next 20 T cell receptor beta chains were all read from a single sample in a study of blood T cell repertoires in COVID-19. Sequenced by immunoSEQ multiplex PCR; TCRdb stores in-frame clones only, minus some. The sample includes roughly 340,000 clones, around 90% of them seen just once. Sequences were obtained from peripheral blood. The receptors come from a woman aged 25 to 39 with COVID-19, enrolled during active disease.

This clone showed up just once. The chain has TRBV7-2 and TRBJ2-1, with 7 nucleotides matching TRBD1. CDR1 and CDR2 (germline): SGHTA, FQGNSA. The CDR3 covers 16 residues. Trimming removed 4 bases from V and 0 bases from J; junction bases left unmatched: 6. The CDR3 is CASSSWGTDSYNEQFF. For the CDR3, the DNA is TGTGCCAGCAGCTCGTGGGGGACAGACTCCTACAATGAGCAGTTCTTC. The full variable domain, rest sourced from reference TRBV7-2 and TRBJ2-1, is GAGVSQSPSNKVTEKGKDVELRCDPISGHTALYWYRQSLGQGLEFLIYFQGNSAPDKSGLPSDRFSAERTGGSVSTLTIQRTQQEDSAVYLCASSSWGTDSYNEQFFGPGTRLTVL.

This chain connects TRBV7-2 to TRBJ2-7; 10 bases line up with TRBD2. The germline V gene has CDR1 SGHTA and CDR2 FQGNSA. This CDR3 has 15 residues. Losses at the gene ends were 6 bases for V and 2 bases for J; bases not matched to a gene: 7. CDR3 in amino acids: CASSQLAGDTYEQYF. For the CDR3, the DNA is TGTGCCAGCAGTCAGCTAGCGGGAGATACCTACGAGCAGTACTTC.

The gene calls are TRBV6-6 and TRBJ1-5; D not resolved. V lost 3 bases, J lost 2 bases, and 11 bases lay in between. This CDR3 spans 15 amino acids. The germline V gene has CDR1 MNHNY and CDR2 SVGAGI (reference sequence). CDR3 residues: CASSYRRSGNQPQHF. CDR3 DNA: TGTGCCAGCAGTTATCGGAGGAGCGGCAATCAGCCCCAGCATTTT.

The rearrangement links TRBV10-1 to TRBJ1-2, with D possibly matching TRBD1 (5 bases). Germline loops: CDR1 WNHNN, CDR2 SYGVQD (reference sequence). Trimming stripped 8 bases from V and 6 bases from J, with 16 bases between. The length of the CDR3 is 13 residues. The CDR3 region has the DNA TGCGCCAGCCTTCAGGGTTCTGAGGATGGCTACACCTTC. It yields the protein CASLQGSEDGYTF.

The chain recombines TRBV4-1 with TRBJ2-1, with TRBD2 matching over 9 bases. There are 16 residues in the CDR3. V was clipped by 3 bases and J by 3 bases; unmatched bases: 6. CDR1 is MGHRA and CDR2 is YSYEKL in the germline V gene. CDR3 amino acids: CASSQGSAGGYNEQFF. The CDR3 DNA follows: TGCGCCAGCAGCCAGGGCTCAGCGGGGGGCTACAATGAGCAGTTCTTC.

The genes are TRBV28 and TRBJ2-2, with D possibly being TRBD2 (6 bases). V dropped 7 bases and J dropped 4 bases, with 19 bases sitting between them. This CDR3 region has 16 residues. CDR1 is MDHEN, CDR2 SYDVKM, per germline. The CDR3 spells CASIGGAGRSTGELFF. In DNA, the CDR3 is TGTGCCAGCATTGGCGGGGCCGGGCGTAGCACCGGGGAGCTGTTTTTT.

The chain couples TRBV6-1 to TRBJ2-3, with 7 bases aligning to TRBD2. The V gene end was trimmed by 2 bases and the J gene end by 2 bases; junction bases not matched to a gene: 7. The CDR3 spans 16 residues. Germline V gives CDR1 MNHNS, CDR2 SASEGT. The CDR3 sequence: CASSEWGGSVTDTQYF. The CDR3 DNA reads as TGTGCCAGCAGTGAATGGGGGGGGTCGGTCACAGATACGCAGTATTTT.

This clone was seen only once. The rearrangement joins TRBV19 to TRBJ1-1, with TRBD1 matching 8 bases. The length of the CDR3 is 16 residues. V shed 6 bases, J shed 0 bases, and the junction held 9 bases outside the gene matches. Germline assignment: CDR1 LNHDA and CDR2 SQIVND (reference sequence). CDR3 coding DNA: TGTGCCAGTAGACTGACAGGGGTCGGAGTGAACACTGAAGCTTTCTTT. Protein product: CASRLTGVGVNTEAFF.

This clone was detected a few times. This chain joins TRBV24-1 and TRBJ2-1; 9 nucleotides agree with TRBD2. Per germline, CDR1 KGHDR and CDR2 SFDVKD. V lost 6 bases to trimming and J lost 4 bases; unmatched junction nucleotides: 15. The CDR3 length is 18 residues. CDR3 sequence: CATSMGILAGAEYNEQFF. The CDR3 DNA follows: TGTGCCACCAGTATGGGGATCTTAGCGGGAGCAGAGTACAATGAGCAGTTCTTC.

The rearrangement links TRBV6-5 to TRBJ2-7; possibly TRBD2 for D (6 bases). CDR1 is MNHEY and CDR2 is SVGAGI in the germline V gene. This CDR3 has 14 residues. V gave up 0 bases and J gave up 5 bases, with 11 bases separating them. CDR3: CASSYSRRAHEQYF. For the CDR3, the DNA is TGTGCCAGCAGTTACTCGAGGAGGGCCCACGAGCAGTACTTC.

This rearrangement joins TRBV27 to TRBJ2-7; TRBD1 might be the D (6 bases). The V gene lost 6 bases and the J gene lost 3 bases, with 15 bases spanning the gap. The CDR3 runs 14 residues. The germline CDR1 and CDR2 sequences are MNHEY and SMNVEV (reference sequence). The CDR3 DNA is TGTGCCAGCAGGCCGCGGCAGGGGTACTACGAGCAGTACTTC. Translated: CASRPRQGYYEQYF.

V is TRBV3-1 (or the pseudogene TRBV3-2) and J is TRBJ2-1, with TRBD2 matching 14 bases. In germline, CDR1 is LGHDT, CDR2 YNNKEL (reference sequence). The CDR3 consists of 16 residues. The junction had 9 bases not matched to a gene; V was cut back by 4 bases and J by 10 bases. In DNA form, the CDR3 reads TGTGCCAGCAGCCGACGACTAGCGGGAGGGATCGGCGAGCAGTTCTTC. As protein: CASSRRLAGGIGEQFF.

The rearrangement uses TRBV28 and TRBJ1-1; TRBD1 matches at 9 bases. V was pared by 6 bases and J by 1 base, with 3 bases of the junction left unmatched. The CDR3 sequence is 14 residues long. Germline V lookup: CDR1 MDHEN, CDR2 SYDVKM. The CDR3 region is CASRLDRGNTEAFF. CDR3 coding DNA: TGTGCCAGCAGACTGGACAGGGGGAACACTGAAGCTTTCTTT. Filled out from reference TRBV28 and TRBJ1-1, the complete variable domain reads DVKVTQSSRYLVKRTGEKVFLECVQDMDHENMFWYRQDPGLGLRLIYFSYDVKMKEKGDIPEGYSVSREKKERFSLILESASTNQTSMYLCASRLDRGNTEAFFGQGTRLTVV.

CDR3 loop: CASSLTSGNSYEQYF. The CDR3 nucleotides are TGTGCCAGCAGTTTAACTTCAGGGAACTCCTACGAGCAGTACTTC. The chain has TRBV27 and TRBJ2-7; TRBD1 might be the D (5 bases). This CDR3 comprises 15 residues. The V end lost 2 bases, the J end lost 0 bases, and 11 bases lay between the germline ends. Germline CDR1 is MNHEY and CDR2 is SMNVEV (reference sequence).

This clone was recorded only once. The rearrangement links TRBV12-2 to TRBJ1-5; TRBD1 was called by the table and not checked on the DNA. TRBV12-2 is shown as a pseudogene. The CDR3 runs 16 residues. Written as DNA, the CDR3 is TGTGCAAGTCGCTTAGGGGCCGGAAGAGATCGTCAGCCCCAGCATTTT. This sequence encodes CASRLGAGRDRQPQHF.

The chain links TRBV5-6 to TRBJ1-1; D may be TRBD1 (6 bases). The CDR3 has 14 residues. Germline CDR1 and CDR2: SGHDT and YYEEEE. V was clipped by 2 bases and J by 0 bases, with 8 bases between them. CDR3 region: CASSLGGLNTEAFF. CDR3 bases: TGTGCCAGCAGCTTAGGGGGTTTGAACACTGAAGCTTTCTTT.

The chain has TRBV7-2 and TRBJ2-3; TRBD1 might be the D (5 bases). CDR1 is SGHTA, CDR2 FQGNSA, per germline. Deletions cut 5 bases from V and 2 bases from J, with 14 bases between. There are 15 residues in the CDR3. The CDR3 spells CASSPLGAHTDTQYF. CDR3 bases: TGTGCCAGCAGCCCCCTAGGGGCCCACACAGATACGCAGTATTTT.

V is TRBV19 and J is TRBJ2-5, with TRBD2 identical over 7 bases. The CDR3 has 13 residues. Germline CDR1 is LNHDA and CDR2 is SQIVND (reference sequence). J was trimmed by 2 bases and V by 5 bases; bases with no gene match: 2. CDR3 nucleotides: TGTGCCAGTAGTTGGGGACTACAAGAGACCCAGTACTTC. Protein sequence: CASSWGLQETQYF.

The chain employs TRBV5-6 and TRBJ1-1; D is unresolved. The CDR3 is 13 amino acids. Germline V lookup: CDR1 SGHDT, CDR2 YYEEEE. Trimming cost V 4 bases and J 4 bases, with 11 bases left between them. The CDR3 spells CASSRPRGTEAFF. The CDR3 DNA reads TGTGCCAGCAGCCGGCCCCGGGGCACTGAAGCTTTCTTT.

The V call is TRBV28, the J call TRBJ1-6; 8 nucleotides align to TRBD1. The CDR3 has 16 residues. Trimming removed 6 bases from V and 7 bases from J; junction bases left unmatched: 11. Germline CDR1 is MDHEN and CDR2 is SYDVKM. The CDR3 region is CASRDRDLIWNSPLHF. CDR3 DNA sequence: TGTGCCAGCAGGGACAGGGACCTTATATGGAATTCACCCCTCCACTTT.